This T cell receptor beta chain was captured in a study of cytomegalovirus exposure and HLA in healthy donors. On the study more broadly: Both the 100 to 150 validation repertoires and the roughly 640 first-cohort repertoires used the same platform, as reported by a later analysis. Points from the study as a whole: The listing of 150 to 200 TCR beta chains classed them as cytomegalovirus-associated. Both high specificity and high sensitivity reportedly marked the classifier's diagnosis of cytomegalovirus status.

A remark on this clone: Its antigen is not known.

Produced via immunoSEQ multiplex PCR; TCRdb's table is partial and in-frame only. The sample yields 100,000 to 150,000 clones, approximately 88% seen once. Per germline, CDR1 GTSNPN and CDR2 SVGIG (reference sequence). The CDR3 length is 13 residues. The ends lost 2 bases at V and 8 bases at J; junction bases unmatched: 5. Sequences were obtained from PBMCs. The sequence was collected from a woman younger than 35 in good health and CMV-seronegative. The chain has TRBV30 and TRBJ2-1; TRBD1 agrees at 8 bases. The CDR3 protein is CAWSPGTGYEQFF. In nucleotides, the CDR3 is TGTGCCTGGAGTCCAGGGACAGGCTATGAGCAGTTCTTC.